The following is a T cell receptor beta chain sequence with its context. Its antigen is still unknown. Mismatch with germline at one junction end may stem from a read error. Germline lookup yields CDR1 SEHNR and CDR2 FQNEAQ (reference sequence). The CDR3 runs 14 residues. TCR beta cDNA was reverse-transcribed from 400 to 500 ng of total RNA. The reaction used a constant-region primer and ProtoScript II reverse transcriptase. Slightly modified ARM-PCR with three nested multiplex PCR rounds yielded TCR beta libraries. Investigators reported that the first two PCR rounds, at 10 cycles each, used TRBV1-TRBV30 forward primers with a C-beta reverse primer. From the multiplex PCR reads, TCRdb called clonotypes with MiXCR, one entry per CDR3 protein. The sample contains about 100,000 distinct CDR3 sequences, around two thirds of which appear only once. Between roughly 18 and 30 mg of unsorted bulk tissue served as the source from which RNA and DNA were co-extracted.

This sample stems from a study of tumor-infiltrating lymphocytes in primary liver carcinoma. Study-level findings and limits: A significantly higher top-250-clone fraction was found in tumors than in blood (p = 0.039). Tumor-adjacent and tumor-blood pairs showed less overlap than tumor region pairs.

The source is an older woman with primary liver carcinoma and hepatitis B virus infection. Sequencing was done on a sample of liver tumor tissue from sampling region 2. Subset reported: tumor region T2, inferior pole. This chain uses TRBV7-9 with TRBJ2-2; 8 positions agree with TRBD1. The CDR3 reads CVSSPGTGYRELFF. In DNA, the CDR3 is TGTGTCAGCAGCCCCGGGACAGGATACAGGGAGCTGTTTTTT.